This TCR beta chain appears in the sequencing data of a study of blood T cells in healthy people across ages. Remarks on this clonotype: A much larger clone sits a single nucleotide away, making a read error possible.

Germline CDR1 is SGHRS and CDR2 is YFSETQ. The CDR3 consists of 16 residues. V was pared by 1 base and J by 9 bases, with 7 bases of the junction left unmatched. The authors ran a second PCR of about 7 to 12 cycles using a sample-barcoded 5' primer and a J-beta primer mix. Unique molecular identifiers of 12 random nucleotides labeled each cDNA. TCRdb re-called the 5' RACE reads through MiXCR, storing one row per CDR3 protein. The repertoire consists of about 1.7 million distinct CDR3 sequences, with about 28% occurring once and the leading ten covering roughly 8.2%. The sequencing input was blood. The J gene is TRBJ2-1, the V gene TRBV5-1, with 13 bases lining up with TRBD2. This TCR was recovered from a woman aged 25 to 39 in good health. Here the CDR3 reads CASSLTSGGAGSEQFF. In DNA, the CDR3 is TGCGCCAGCAGCTTGACTAGCGGGGGGGCAGGAAGTGAGCAGTTCTTC.